This TCR beta chain was sequenced for a study of T cells in women clearing cervical HPV infection (dated by TCRdb to between 2017 and 2018). With respect to the entire study: The cases were 25 to 30 women with histologically confirmed HPV16-related CIN3 or worse, and 2 of those women had invasive cancers. The controls were 25 or so women whose single incident HPV16 infection cleared within 12 months with no development of precancer or cancer. Case blood was taken at the visit when the lesion was first identified, whereas control blood was taken when infection was no longer detected. For cases, the median interval between lesion detection and blood sampling was roughly 150 days, with an interquartile range of about 80 to 210 days. Because only a few women had HLA typing data, the possibility that HLA type acted as a confounder could not be ruled out. The exploratory proof-of-principle case-control study was nested within the Guanacaste HPV Natural History Study in Costa Rica and compared TCR repertoires across cervical HPV16 outcomes. Cases and controls were matched on year of sample collection and on age within five years. Cases had a median age of about 34 years and controls had a median age of around 40, with no significant differences in baseline characteristics. In the parent cohort, approximately 9,900 women aged 18 or older were enrolled in Guanacaste, Costa Rica, during about 1992 to 1994 and then followed for under 9 years. Five blinded duplicates per group were added as quality controls, giving around 60 samples: some 50 participants and about ten replicates. Study-wide conclusions, independent of this receptor: TRBV6-7 relative abundance was lower in cases than in controls (roughly 0.12% versus 0.17%; Bonferroni P = 0.0008). The cross-sectional design could not show whether the associations came before the infection or were a result of it, and neither effector/memory subsets nor HPV-specific T cells were isolated. Across sequencing depths, CIN3+ cases showed significantly higher TCR repertoire richness than controls, but evenness did not differ between the groups. Because the number of T cells in each sample was unknown, differences in richness could reflect differing T-cell content rather than repertoire biology. By combining richness with V gene abundances, random forest classifiers separated cases from controls with an estimated AUC of about 0.83.

A note on this clone: Its antigen is unknown. Read data end 3 residues before the CDR3 end; the end is taken from the germline J gene.

Using the immunoSEQ assay, multiplex PCR amplified TCR beta CDR3 regions from an average of approximately 1.1 ug of genomic DNA per sample. To correct primer bias, the assay used a complete synthetic TCR repertoire to set an amplification baseline. The amplicons were sequenced on the Illumina platform. The paper's data handling went like this. Error correction of the sequences involved clustering with frequency ratios plus a modified nearest-neighbor algorithm, after which the sequences were analyzed in the immunoSEQ Analyzer using IMGT gene definitions. At each rarefaction depth, TCR richness and evenness were averaged across 20 rarefaction repeats, and any sample with fewer sequences than the depth was left out. Wilcoxon rank sum tests with FDR correction were used to compare relative abundances of V, D and J genes between the groups. Blinded duplicates gave an intraclass correlation of under 97% for TCR richness and an average of 76.4% across roughly 69 gene segments. The table comes from immuneACCESS by way of TCRdb, which keeps in-frame sequences with V and J called. Part of the clones is missing from these tables; in studies checked, under half for an unresolved V gene and the rest for unknown reasons. The DNA gave D and trimming, while V, J and clone size come from that table. This specimen's table enumerates about 40,000 clones. Around 5.5% of the sample goes to the ten largest clones.

Every participant had a single incident cervical HPV16 infection, and women with prevalent HPV16 infections were excluded. Cervical HPV DNA was detected with MY09/MY11 PCR, and genotyping was done with dot-blot hybridization. Less than 19 mL of heparinized blood was centrifuged, after which the buffy coat was aliquoted, frozen at -30 degrees C, and then stored at -80 degrees C. Genomic DNA was extracted from buffy coat specimens using QIAGEN kits. Based on the germline V gene, the CDR1 and CDR2 sequences are MNHNS and SASEGT. Taken from cysteine to phenylalanine, the CDR3 has 15 residues. The DNA has 36 bases, all within the CDR3, and is read from base 1. Trimming costs V 2 bases and J 0 bases, and their ends lie 10 bases apart.

Sequenced material: blood buffy coat. The V and J genes are TRBV6-1 and TRBJ1-1; no D gene can be assigned with confidence. This TCR derives from a woman aged 18 to 69 with a cervical HPV16 infection that either progressed to CIN3+ or cleared (not recorded which). The DNA read from the CDR3 is TGTGCCAGCAGTGAACAAAGGTATGTGAACACTGAA. This gives the protein CASSEQRYVNTE. The complete CDR3 protein is CASSEQRYVNTEAFF.